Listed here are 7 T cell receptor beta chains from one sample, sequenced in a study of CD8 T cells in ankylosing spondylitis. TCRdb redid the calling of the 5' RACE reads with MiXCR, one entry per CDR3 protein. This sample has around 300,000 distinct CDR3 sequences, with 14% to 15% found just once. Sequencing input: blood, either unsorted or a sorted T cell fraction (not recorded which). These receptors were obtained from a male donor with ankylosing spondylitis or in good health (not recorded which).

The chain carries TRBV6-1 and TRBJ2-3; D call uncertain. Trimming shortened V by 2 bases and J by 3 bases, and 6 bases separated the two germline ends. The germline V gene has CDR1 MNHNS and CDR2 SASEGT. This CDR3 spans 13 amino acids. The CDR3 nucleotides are TGTGCCAGCAGTGAAATAGGAACAGATACGCAGTATTTT. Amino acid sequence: CASSEIGTDTQYF.

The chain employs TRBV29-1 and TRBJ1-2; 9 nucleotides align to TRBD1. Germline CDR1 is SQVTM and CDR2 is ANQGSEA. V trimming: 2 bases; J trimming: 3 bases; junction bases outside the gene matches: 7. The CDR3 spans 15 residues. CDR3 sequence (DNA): TGCAGCGTTGAAAACAGGGGGCTCGGAGACTATGGCTACACCTTC. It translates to CSVENRGLGDYGYTF.

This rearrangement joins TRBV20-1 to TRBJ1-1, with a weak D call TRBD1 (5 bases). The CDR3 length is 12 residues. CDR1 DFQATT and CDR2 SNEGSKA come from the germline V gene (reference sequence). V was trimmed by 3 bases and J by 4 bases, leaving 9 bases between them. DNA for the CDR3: TGCAGTGCTAGTTCAGGGTTCACTGAAGCTTTCTTT. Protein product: CSASSGFTEAFF.

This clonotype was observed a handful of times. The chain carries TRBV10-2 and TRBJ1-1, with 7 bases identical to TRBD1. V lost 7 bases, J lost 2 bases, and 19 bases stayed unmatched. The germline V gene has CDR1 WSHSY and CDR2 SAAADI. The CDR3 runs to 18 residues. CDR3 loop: CASTSLGGIDRVNTEAFF. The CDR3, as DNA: TGCGCCAGCACATCACTTGGGGGCATCGACAGGGTCAACACTGAAGCTTTCTTT.

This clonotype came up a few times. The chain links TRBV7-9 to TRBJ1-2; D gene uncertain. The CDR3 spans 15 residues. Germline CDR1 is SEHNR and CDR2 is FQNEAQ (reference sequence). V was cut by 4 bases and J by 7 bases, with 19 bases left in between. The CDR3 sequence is CASSYPEAALGGYTF. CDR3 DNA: TGTGCCAGCAGCTACCCGGAGGCCGCGCTAGGTGGCTACACCTTC.

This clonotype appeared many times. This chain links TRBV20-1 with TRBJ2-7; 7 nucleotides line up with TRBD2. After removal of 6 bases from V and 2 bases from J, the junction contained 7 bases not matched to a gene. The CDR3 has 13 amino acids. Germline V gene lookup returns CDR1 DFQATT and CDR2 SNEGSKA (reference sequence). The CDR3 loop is CSAPRGLAYEQYF. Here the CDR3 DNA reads TGCAGTGCCCCACGAGGACTAGCCTACGAGCAGTACTTC.

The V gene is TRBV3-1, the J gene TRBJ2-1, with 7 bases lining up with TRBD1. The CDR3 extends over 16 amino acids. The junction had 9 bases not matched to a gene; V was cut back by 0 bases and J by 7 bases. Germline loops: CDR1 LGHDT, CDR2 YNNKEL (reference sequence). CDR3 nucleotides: TGTGCCAGCAGCCAAGATGTATTAGTCAGGGGGAATGAGCAGTTCTTC. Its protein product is CASSQDVLVRGNEQFF.